This T cell receptor (beta chain) was captured by sequencing in a study of T cell clones after liver transplantation. This clone has only a few counts. Sequencing was performed with immunoSEQ multiplex PCR; in TCRdb, only in-frame clones are kept and a portion is missing. The table has 98,000 or so clones, about 81% seen once. CDR3 length: 15 residues. V was pared by 4 bases and J by 1 base, with 10 bases between. From germline, CDR1 is SNHLY and CDR2 FYNNEI. This chain links TRBV2 with TRBJ2-2; D remains ambiguous. This TCR came from a human donor who received a liver transplant. The input for sequencing was CD4+ T cells from blood, taken before liver transplant. The CDR3 here is CASSGLRLNTGELFF. CDR3 sequence (DNA): TGTGCCAGCAGTGGATTGCGGTTGAACACCGGGGAGCTGTTTTTT.